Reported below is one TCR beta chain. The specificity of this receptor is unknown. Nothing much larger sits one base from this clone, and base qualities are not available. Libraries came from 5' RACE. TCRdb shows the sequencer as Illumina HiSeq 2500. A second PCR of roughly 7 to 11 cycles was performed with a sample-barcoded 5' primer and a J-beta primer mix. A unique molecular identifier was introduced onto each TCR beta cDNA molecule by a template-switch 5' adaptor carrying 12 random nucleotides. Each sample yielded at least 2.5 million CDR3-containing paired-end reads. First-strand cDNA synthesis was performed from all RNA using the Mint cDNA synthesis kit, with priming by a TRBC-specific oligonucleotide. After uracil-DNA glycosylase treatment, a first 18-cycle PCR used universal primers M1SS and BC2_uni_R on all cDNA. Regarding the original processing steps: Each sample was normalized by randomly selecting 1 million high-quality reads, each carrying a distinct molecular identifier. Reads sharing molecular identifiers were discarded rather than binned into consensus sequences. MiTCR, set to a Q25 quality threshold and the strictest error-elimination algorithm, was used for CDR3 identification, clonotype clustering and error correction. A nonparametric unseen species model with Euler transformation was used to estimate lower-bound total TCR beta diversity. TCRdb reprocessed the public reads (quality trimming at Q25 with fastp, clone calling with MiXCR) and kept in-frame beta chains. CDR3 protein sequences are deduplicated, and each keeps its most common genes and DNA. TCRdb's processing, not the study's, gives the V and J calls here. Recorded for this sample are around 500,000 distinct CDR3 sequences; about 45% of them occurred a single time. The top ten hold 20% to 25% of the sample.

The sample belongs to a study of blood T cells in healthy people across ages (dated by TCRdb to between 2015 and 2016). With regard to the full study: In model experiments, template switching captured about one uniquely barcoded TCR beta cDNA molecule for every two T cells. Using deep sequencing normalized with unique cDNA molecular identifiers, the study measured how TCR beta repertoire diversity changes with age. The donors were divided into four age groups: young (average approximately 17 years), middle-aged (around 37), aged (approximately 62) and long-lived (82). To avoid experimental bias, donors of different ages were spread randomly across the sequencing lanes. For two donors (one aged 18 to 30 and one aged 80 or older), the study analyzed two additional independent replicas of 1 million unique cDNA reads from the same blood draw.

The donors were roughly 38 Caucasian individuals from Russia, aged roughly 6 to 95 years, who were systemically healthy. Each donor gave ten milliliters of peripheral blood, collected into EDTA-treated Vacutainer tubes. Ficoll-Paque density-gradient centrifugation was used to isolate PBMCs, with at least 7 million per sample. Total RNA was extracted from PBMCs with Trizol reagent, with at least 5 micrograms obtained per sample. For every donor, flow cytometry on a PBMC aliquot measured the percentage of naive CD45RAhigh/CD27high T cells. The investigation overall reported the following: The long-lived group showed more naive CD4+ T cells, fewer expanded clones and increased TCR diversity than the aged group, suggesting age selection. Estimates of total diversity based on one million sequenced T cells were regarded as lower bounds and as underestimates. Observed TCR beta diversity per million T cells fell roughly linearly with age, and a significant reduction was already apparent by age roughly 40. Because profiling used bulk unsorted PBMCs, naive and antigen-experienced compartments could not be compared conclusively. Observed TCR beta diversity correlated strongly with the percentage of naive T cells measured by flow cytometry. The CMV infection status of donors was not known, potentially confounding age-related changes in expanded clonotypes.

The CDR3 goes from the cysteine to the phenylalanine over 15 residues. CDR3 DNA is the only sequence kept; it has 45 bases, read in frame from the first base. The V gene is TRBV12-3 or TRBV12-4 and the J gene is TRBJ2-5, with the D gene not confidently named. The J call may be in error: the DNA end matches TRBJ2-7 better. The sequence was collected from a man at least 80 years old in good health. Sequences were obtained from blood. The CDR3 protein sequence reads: CASRVVGGSSYEQYF. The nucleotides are TGTGCCAGCAGGGTCGTGGGCGGTAGCTCCTACGAGCAGTACTTC.